These 8 T cell receptor beta chains originate from one sample sequenced in a study of T cell responses to AZD1222 COVID-19 vaccine (dated by TCRdb to the early 2020s). The method was the immunoSEQ multiplex PCR assay. TCRdb's version of the immuneACCESS table is confined to in-frame rearrangements and falls short of the full clone set. An unresolved V gene accounts for under half of the shortfall where checked; the remainder is of unknown origin. Here the sample has over 70,000 clones; roughly nine tenths occur a single time. About 5.2% of the sample goes to the ten largest clones. Explained via the paper, the time point label denotes: about 28 days (+/-7) after the second vaccine dose. The material sequenced was peripheral blood, taken 28 days after the second AZD1222 dose. The receptors were gathered from an adult who received the AZD1222 COVID-19 vaccine.

The chain employs TRBV2 and TRBJ2-6; no definite D call. The CDR3 sequence is 15 residues long. Germline V gene data show CDR1 as SNHLY and CDR2 as FYNNEI. With 1 base removed from V and 3 bases from J, the gap between germline ends came to 7 bases. The CDR3 DNA reads TGTGCCAGCAGTGAAGGATGGGATGGGGCCAACGTCCTGACTTTC. Translated, it gives CASSEGWDGANVLTF.

The rearrangement links TRBV7-9 to TRBJ2-3, with D possibly being TRBD2 (5 bases). The V end was cut by 7 bases, the J end by 1 base, with 18 bases between. The CDR3 is 16 amino acids. Germline lookup yields CDR1 SEHNR and CDR2 FQNEAQ (reference sequence). Here the CDR3 DNA reads TGTGCCAGCAAGGGAACGCTGCGGGTGGGCACAGATACGCAGTATTTT. Its translation is CASKGTLRVGTDTQYF.

V and J are TRBV6-2 or TRBV6-3 and TRBJ2-1; maybe TRBD2 (5 bases). The CDR3 spans 14 residues. CDR1 and CDR2 from the germline V gene are MNHEY and SVGEGT. The germline V and J ends were trimmed by 2 bases and 4 bases, with 9 bases remaining between them. CDR3: CASSYPGVYNEQFF. The CDR3, as DNA: TGTGCCAGCAGTTACCCCGGGGTTTACAATGAGCAGTTCTTC.

This CDR3 is CASSRSLSRDNTEAFF. DNA for the CDR3: TGCGCCAGCAGTCGATCTCTGAGCAGGGACAACACTGAAGCTTTCTTT. The genes are TRBV23-1 and TRBJ1-1, with a tentative D call TRBD1 (5 bases). TRBV23-1 belongs to the ORF category, with a function that is uncertain. CDR3 length equals 16 residues. Trimming removed 4 bases at V and 2 bases at J, with 17 bases between.

The rearrangement uses TRBV5-4 and TRBJ2-5; TRBD2 is a possible D gene (7 bases). Germline V gene data show CDR1 as SGHNT and CDR2 as YYREEE (reference sequence). This CDR3 is 15 amino acids long. With 0 bases removed from V and 5 bases from J, the gap between germline ends came to 14 bases. CDR3 nucleotide sequence: TGTGCCAGCAGCTTGGAGGGGGGGGCGCGGGAGACCCAGTACTTC. This sequence encodes CASSLEGGARETQYF.

This chain connects TRBV7-2 to TRBJ2-1; no firm D call. Trimming took off 3 bases at V and 10 bases at J, with 10 bases between the two ends. The CDR3 runs 12 residues. Germline-derived CDR1 and CDR2 are SGHTA and FQGNSA. CDR3 residues: CASSLMKGEQFF. The CDR3 DNA sequence: TGTGCCAGCAGCTTGATGAAAGGCGAGCAGTTCTTC.

This clone appeared a few times. The CDR3 here is CASSLSGGLREQYF. DNA of the CDR3: TGTGCCAGCAGTTTGAGCGGGGGGCTCCGCGAGCAGTACTTC. This sequence joins TRBV7-2 and TRBJ2-7, with TRBD2 matching 9 bases. Per germline, CDR1 SGHTA and CDR2 FQGNSA. The CDR3 has 14 residues. The J segment lost 6 bases and the V segment lost 6 bases, leaving 9 bases of the junction unmatched.

The CDR3: CASSQDEVSNQPQHF. The CDR3 region has the DNA TGCGCCAGCAGCCAAGATGAGGTTAGCAATCAGCCCCAGCATTTT. V gene TRBV4-3 combines with J gene TRBJ1-5; D remains ambiguous. The germline V gene encodes CDR1 LGHNA and CDR2 YSLEER. The CDR3 is 15 residues long. With 0 bases removed from V and 0 bases from J, the gap between germline ends came to 6 bases.